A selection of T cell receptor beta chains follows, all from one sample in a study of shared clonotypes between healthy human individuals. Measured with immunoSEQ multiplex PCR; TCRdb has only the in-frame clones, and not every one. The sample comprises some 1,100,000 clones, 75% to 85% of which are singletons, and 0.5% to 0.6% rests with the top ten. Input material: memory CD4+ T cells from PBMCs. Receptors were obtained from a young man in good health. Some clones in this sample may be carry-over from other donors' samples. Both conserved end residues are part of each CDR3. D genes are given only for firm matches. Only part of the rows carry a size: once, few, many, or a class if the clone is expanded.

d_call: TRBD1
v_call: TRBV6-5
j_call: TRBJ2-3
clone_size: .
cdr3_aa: CASGYRGQTDTQYF
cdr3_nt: TGTGCCAGCGGGTACAGGGGGCAGACAGATACGCAGTATTTT

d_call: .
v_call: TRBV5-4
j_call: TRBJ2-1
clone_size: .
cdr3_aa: CASSLRLVGGANEQFF
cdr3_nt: TGTGCCAGCAGCTTGAGACTAGTAGGGGGCGCGAATGAGCAGTTCTTC

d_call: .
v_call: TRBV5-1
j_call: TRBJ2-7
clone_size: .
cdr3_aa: CASSPVGGHTYEQYF
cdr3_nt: TGCGCCAGCAGCCCCGTAGGGGGACATACCTACGAGCAGTACTTC

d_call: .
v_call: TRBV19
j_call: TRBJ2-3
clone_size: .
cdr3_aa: CASSTLRSGSADTQYF
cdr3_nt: TGTGCCAGTAGTACCCTAAGGTCGGGGTCTGCAGATACGCAGTATTTT

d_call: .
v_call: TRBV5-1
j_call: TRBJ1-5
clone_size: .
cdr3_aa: CASSSDTNQPQHF
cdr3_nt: TGCGCCAGCAGCTCCGACACTAATCAGCCCCAGCATTTT

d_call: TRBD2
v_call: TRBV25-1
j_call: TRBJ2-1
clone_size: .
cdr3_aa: CASSQTSGSAYNEQFF
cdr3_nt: TGTGCCAGCAGTCAGACTAGCGGGAGTGCCTACAATGAGCAGTTCTTC

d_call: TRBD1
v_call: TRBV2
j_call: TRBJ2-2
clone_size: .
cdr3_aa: CASTGQGATGELFF
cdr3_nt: TGTGCCAGCACGGGACAGGGGGCCACCGGGGAGCTGTTTTTT

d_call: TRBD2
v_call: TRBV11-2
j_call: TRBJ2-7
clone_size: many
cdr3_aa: CASSLGLAGQGEQYF
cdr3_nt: TGTGCCAGCAGCCTAGGACTAGCGGGGCAGGGGGAGCAGTACTTC

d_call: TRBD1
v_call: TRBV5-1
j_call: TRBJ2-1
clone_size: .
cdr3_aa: CASSNPDRGGNEQFF
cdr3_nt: TGCGCCAGCAGCAACCCGGACAGGGGTGGAAATGAGCAGTTCTTC

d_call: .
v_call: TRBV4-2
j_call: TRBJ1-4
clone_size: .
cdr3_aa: CASRDLGATNEKLFF
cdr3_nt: TGTGCCAGCAGGGACCTGGGTGCAACTAATGAAAAACTGTTTTTT

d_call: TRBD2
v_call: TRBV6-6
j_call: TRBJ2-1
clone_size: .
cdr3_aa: CASLGLAGGYNEQFF
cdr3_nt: TGTGCCAGCCTAGGACTAGCGGGAGGATACAATGAGCAGTTCTTC

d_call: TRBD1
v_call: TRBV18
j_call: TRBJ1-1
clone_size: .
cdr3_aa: CASSRGQGVTEAFF
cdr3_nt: TGTGCCAGCTCCCGAGGACAGGGAGTCACTGAAGCTTTCTTT

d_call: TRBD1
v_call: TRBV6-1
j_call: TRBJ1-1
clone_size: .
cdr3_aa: CASSPGGRGVTEAFF
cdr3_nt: TGTGCCAGCAGCCCCGGCGGCAGGGGGGTCACTGAAGCTTTCTTT

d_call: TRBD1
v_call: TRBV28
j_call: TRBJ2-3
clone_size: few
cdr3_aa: CASSLRQGETDTQYF
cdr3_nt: TGTGCCAGCAGCCTCCGACAGGGAGAGACAGATACGCAGTATTTT

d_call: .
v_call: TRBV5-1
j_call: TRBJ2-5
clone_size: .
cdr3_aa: CASSLVKSQETQYF
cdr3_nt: TGCGCCAGCAGCTTGGTTAAATCCCAAGAGACCCAGTACTTC

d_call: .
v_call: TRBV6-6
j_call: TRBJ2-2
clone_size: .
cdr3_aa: CASSYSRLSTGELFF
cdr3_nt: TGTGCCAGCAGTTACTCCCGACTAAGCACCGGGGAGCTGTTTTTT

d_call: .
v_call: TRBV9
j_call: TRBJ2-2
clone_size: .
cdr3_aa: CASSVGSGAQDTGELFF
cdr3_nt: TGTGCCAGCAGCGTAGGTTCAGGGGCGCAGGACACCGGGGAGCTGTTTTTT

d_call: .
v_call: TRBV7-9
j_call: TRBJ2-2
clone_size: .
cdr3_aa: CASSLATTNTGELFF
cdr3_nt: TGTGCCAGCAGCTTAGCGACGACGAACACCGGGGAGCTGTTTTTT

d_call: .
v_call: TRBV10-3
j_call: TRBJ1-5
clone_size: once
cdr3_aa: CAITGDSNQPQHF
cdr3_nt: TGTGCCATCACCGGGGATAGCAATCAGCCCCAGCATTTT

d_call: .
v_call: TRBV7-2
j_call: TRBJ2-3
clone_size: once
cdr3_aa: CASSFSLGPTDTQYF
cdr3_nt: TGTGCCAGCAGCTTTAGTTTGGGGCCCACAGATACGCAGTATTTT

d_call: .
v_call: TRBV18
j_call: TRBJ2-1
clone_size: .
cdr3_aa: CASSLSSSRSSYNEQFF
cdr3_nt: TGTGCCAGCTCACTCTCTAGCTCCCGGAGCTCCTACAATGAGCAGTTCTTC